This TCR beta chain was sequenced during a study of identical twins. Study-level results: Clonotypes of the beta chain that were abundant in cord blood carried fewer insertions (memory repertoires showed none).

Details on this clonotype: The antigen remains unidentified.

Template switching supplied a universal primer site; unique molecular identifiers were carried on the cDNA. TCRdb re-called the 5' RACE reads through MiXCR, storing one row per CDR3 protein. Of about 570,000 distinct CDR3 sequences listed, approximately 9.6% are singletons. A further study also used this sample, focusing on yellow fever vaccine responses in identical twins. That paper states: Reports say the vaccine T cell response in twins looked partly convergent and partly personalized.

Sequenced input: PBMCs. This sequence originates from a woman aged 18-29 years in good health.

In DNA, the CDR3 is TGTGCCAGCAGACGACAGTTCCCTACAGATACGCAGTATTTT. Amino acid sequence: CASRRQFPTDTQYF. This chain joins TRBV6-1 and TRBJ2-3; TRBD1 might be the D (5 bases). The CDR3 is 14 amino acids. Trimming left V 6 bases short and J 3 bases short, with 13 bases between. Germline V gene sequence: CDR1 MNHNS, CDR2 SASEGT.